This T cell receptor (beta chain) was sequenced in a study of blood T cell repertoires in COVID-19. The germline gives CDR1 MNHEY, CDR2 SVGAGI. Trimming pared 4 bases from V and 0 bases from J, leaving 10 bases between. The CDR3 sequence is 16 residues long. TCRdb's copy holds only in-frame clones and misses some; the assay was immunoSEQ multiplex PCR. The repertoire consists of around 150,000 clones, with 76% occurring once and the leading ten covering 3.5% to 5%. The sequence came from a woman at least 80 years old with active or convalescent COVID-19. Sequenced material: peripheral blood. The V and J genes are TRBV6-5 and TRBJ2-6; D might be TRBD2 (6 bases). CDR3 sequence: CASSFGGSSGANVLTF. CDR3 nucleotide sequence: TGTGCCAGCAGTTTCGGGGGAAGCTCTGGGGCCAACGTCCTGACTTTC.